Described below is a single T cell receptor beta chain sequence and its context. This clonotype showed up just a few times. Its antigen has not been determined. Base qualities are not at hand, and no much larger clone is one base apart. Trimming removed 5 bases from V and 3 bases from J, leaving 13 bases between the germline ends. The CDR3 runs 14 amino acids, cysteine and phenylalanine included. Just CDR3 DNA is preserved here, 42 bases in frame from base 1. Per the germline V gene (reference sequence), SEHNR is the CDR1 and FQNEAQ is the CDR2. Library generation was performed with RACE. The instrument was a NextSeq 500. During library preparation, unique molecular identifiers were attached to individual cDNA molecules so that TCRs could be counted in a quantitative, reproducible way. Both TCR alpha and TCR beta chains were sequenced from each blood RNA sample. In the source study's methods: A median of about 87,000 TCRs per sample was observed, with a range of roughly 23,224 to 750,000. V, J and CDR3 annotation of the TCR reads was carried out using the Decombinator software suite. To make PS versus PT1 abundance plots, every sample was subsampled to the same number of TCRs (28,000). Expanded TCRs were defined as absent before sensitization and observed at least eight times at the 2-week time point. TCRdb reprocessed the public reads (quality trimming at Q25 with fastp, clone calling with MiXCR) and kept in-frame beta chains. Each CDR3 protein appears once, grouped with its most common genes and DNA. The V and J calls here are based on TCRdb, not the publication. This sample gives about 120,000 distinct CDR3 sequences in total; approximately 13% of them show up just once. Approximately 2.6% of the sample comes from the top ten.

This sample was taken from a study of human T cells and chemical hapten exposure (dated by TCRdb to about 2021). About the study as a whole: For sensitization, 2% DPC in acetone was applied to an approximately 2 cm by approximately 2 cm area of upper inner arm skin. Weekly therapeutic DPC doses were additionally applied to the scalp of patients throughout the roughly 26-week study period. Patch tests used Finn chambers with 0.01% DPC on the upper back, scored after 6 days by International Contact Dermatitis Research Group standards. The patient cohort, mostly female, included alopecia areata with under or over 50% scalp involvement, alopecia totalis and alopecia universalis. Libraries were pooled for sequencing, and per-sample TCR yields varied mainly because of small differences in library volumes within the pool. In alopecia patients, the study followed how the peripheral blood TCR repertoire changed in vivo over primary and secondary sensitization to diphenylcyclopropenone (DPC), a hapten. Blood was sampled from patients pre-sensitization (week 0) and at 2, 6 and about 24 weeks after DPC sensitization. For TCR sequencing, blood came from 25 to 35 alopecia patients at anywhere from one to four time points (pre-sensitization, 2, 6 and 24 weeks).

Here is what the overall study found, with its caveats: After repeated subsampling, changes were observed in the strength of the expansion versus patch-test correlation and in the threshold at which the correlation became significant. Compared with pre-sensitization or healthy control sets, expanded TCRs formed significantly more large CDR3 similarity clusters, which is consistent with antigen-driven responses. DPC sensitization did not change how many TCRs were above 1 in 1000 frequency, and no evidence was found of alterations in global repertoire structure. The number of PT1 expanded TCRs positively correlated with patch test score, significant at thresholds 8, 16 and 32 but not 4. Because all patients had alopecia, a presumed autoimmune disease, the immune response of the patients might differ from that of healthy individuals.

Per the publication, the time point label means: pre-sensitization, week 0. The meaning of the sample's treatment or condition label: therapeutic diphenylcyclopropenone sensitization with weekly scalp DPC. At every patch-test visit, the blood draw took place before the patch test was put on. Patients were considered eligible if aged 18 to 70, diagnosed with alopecia and deemed suitable for DPC therapy, and patients were excluded if pregnant. Unfractionated whole blood was collected in Tempus Blood RNA tubes, and total RNA was extracted from that blood. The TCR was taken from a woman aged 18-30 years with alopecia areata. Some clones in this sample may be carry-over from other donors' samples. The chain is made from TRBV7-9 and TRBJ1-2; the D gene remains uncertain. Sequenced here: whole blood, sampled in connection with sensitization to the hapten diphenylcyclopropenone (DPC). The DNA is as follows: TGTGCCAGCAGCATACCGGACGTAGACTATGGCTACACCTTC. Translated, this is CASSIPDVDYGYTF.